The text below deals with one T cell receptor (beta chain). Its antigen remains unidentified. The sample comes from a study of identical twins. Carrying unique molecular identifiers, the cDNA also gained a universal primer site through template switching. From the 5' RACE reads, TCRdb called clonotypes with MiXCR, one entry per CDR3 protein. The table shows hundreds of thousands of distinct CDR3 sequences, with roughly 18% occurring only once. There are 12 residues in the CDR3. Per germline, CDR1 SEHNR and CDR2 FQNEAQ (reference sequence). The V gene lost 8 bases and the J gene lost 4 bases, with 11 bases spanning the gap. General study results and limits: The authors noted that invariant MAIT and iNKT cells could partly confound zero-insertion analyses. Insertions were reduced in abundant cord blood beta clonotypes but not in memory repertoires.

This sample also appeared in a second study, on T cells expressing NK-cell markers.

This sequence originates from a woman aged 18 to 35 in good health. Sequencing was carried out using PBMCs. This chain connects TRBV7-9 to TRBJ1-2, with D possibly TRBD1 on 5 matching bases. The CDR3 reads CASAGLIYGYTF. CDR3 coding DNA: TGTGCCAGCGCAGGGCTGATCTATGGCTACACCTTC.